This T cell receptor beta chain was documented in a study of Ad26.COV2.S vaccination and SARS-CoV-2 variants. Turning to the study itself: Enrolled in COV1001, the donor was in the Ad26.COV2.S trial arm, which received the vaccine. Points from the study as a whole: Vaccinees displayed broader spike-specific TCR repertoires than placebo recipients. Possible underestimation of total T cell responses by the TCR breadth and depth analyses was noted.

TCRdb's copy holds only in-frame clones and misses some; the assay was immunoSEQ multiplex PCR. This sample has around 240,000 clones, with more than 75% found just once. Comment on this clone: No antigen is known for it.

CDR3 length: 11 residues. Germline CDR1 SGHVS, CDR2 FQNEAQ. V dropped 5 bases and J dropped 3 bases, with 5 bases sitting between them. Treatment specified: around 19 received Ad26.COV2.S at low or high dose, single or two shots; five or six received placebo; per-sample allocation not given. Repertoires come from day 63 after the first vaccine or placebo injection. This clonotype was sampled from a person aged 18-60 years who received the Ad26.COV2.S COVID-19 vaccine or a placebo. Sequenced material: peripheral blood, taken in a trial of Ad26.COV2.S vaccine versus placebo. The rearrangement uses TRBV7-8 and TRBJ2-7; D is unclear. CDR3 sequence: CASSNGYEQYF. CDR3 bases: TGTGCCAGCAGCAACGGCTACGAGCAGTACTTC.